This T cell receptor beta chain was retrieved from a study of CD8+CD57+ T cells in acquired aplastic anemia. CD8+CD57+ cell expansion, shown by flow cytometry, had occurred in the patients selected for sequencing. Genomic DNA templated the TCR beta VDJ and CDR3 profiling. TCRdb reprocessed the reads with MiXCR, giving one entry per CDR3 protein. The sample lists approximately 180,000 distinct CDR3 sequences, more than 45% seen once, with roughly 1.2% in the top ten. This clonotype appeared many times. This CDR3 region has 13 residues. Germline V gene sequence: CDR1 DFQATT, CDR2 SNEGSKA (reference sequence). With 1 base removed from V and 6 bases from J, the gap between germline ends came to 9 bases.

The sequence was collected from a human donor with aplastic anemia. The chain joins TRBV20-1 to TRBJ1-4; no definite D call. Sequences were obtained from sorted CD4+, CD8+, or CD8+CD57+ T cells (not recorded which) from PBMCs. CDR3 DNA sequence: TGCAGTGCTAGAGGTCGGGCAGATGAAAAACTGTTTTTT. Amino acid sequence: CSARGRADEKLFF.